These 6 T cell receptor beta chains were sequenced from one sample in a study of post-analysis software for immune sequencing data. Their recognized antigens are unknown. Notes on the study in general: With TRBV5-6, TRBV5-1 and TRBV20-1 included, a handful of TRBV segments were more frequent in patients than in controls.

Unique molecular identifiers had been added to the TCR beta cDNA libraries. TCRdb re-derived calls from the PCR reads in MiXCR, one entry per CDR3 protein. The table lists hundreds of thousands of distinct CDR3 sequences, around 40% of them singletons. Sequencing used blood. These receptors all come from a girl between 10 and 17 years old with multiple sclerosis.

This clonotype was found many times. V and J are TRBV18 and TRBJ1-2, with 7 bases that match TRBD1. V dropped 8 bases and J dropped 2; count of bases not matched to a gene: 5. CDR1 and CDR2 from the germline V gene are KGHSH and LQKENI. This CDR3 is 13 amino acids long. CDR3 amino acids: CASSPDRNYGYTF. The CDR3, as DNA: TGTGCCAGCAGCCCGGACAGGAACTATGGCTACACCTTC.

J is TRBJ2-5 and V is TRBV9; 10 bases map to TRBD2. Germline trimming cut 1 base from V and 6 bases from J; bases unmatched to any gene: 9. The length of the CDR3 is 16 residues. The germline V gene encodes CDR1 SGDLS and CDR2 YYNGEE. DNA of the CDR3: TGTGCCAGCAGCGTAACGGGAGCGGGGGGGCCACAGACCCAGTACTTC. Translating it yields CASSVTGAGGPQTQYF.

Worth noting for this clonotype: A clone one base away is much larger, so this may be a read error. CDR3 coding DNA: TGTGCCAGCACTGGGACTAGCGGGAGAAATGAGCAGTTCTTC. The encoded protein is CASTGTSGRNEQFF. This chain connects TRBV7-2 to TRBJ2-1; 14 bases agree with TRBD2. CDR1 and CDR2 (germline): SGHTA, FQGNSA. V shed 7 bases, J shed 7 bases, and the junction held 3 bases outside the gene matches. The CDR3 contains 14 residues.

The CDR3 is CSAREGTGTNIQYF. The CDR3 DNA reads as TGCAGTGCTAGAGAAGGGACAGGGACGAACATTCAGTACTTC. V is TRBV20-1 and J is TRBJ2-4; 9 bases map to TRBD1. In germline, CDR1 is DFQATT, CDR2 SNEGSKA (reference sequence). This CDR3 has 14 amino acids. V shed 0 bases and J 7 bases; nucleotides not matched to a gene: 4.

V usage is TRBV7-6 and J usage is TRBJ1-1; D unresolved. The CDR3 sequence is 17 residues long. Germline CDR1 reads SGHVS; CDR2 reads FNYEAQ. Trimming shortened V by 4 bases and J by 1 base, and 19 bases separated the two germline ends. CDR3 residues: CASSSTAGVLGNTEAFF. The DNA for the CDR3 is TGTGCCAGCAGCTCCACAGCGGGCGTACTGGGGAACACTGAAGCTTTCTTT.

The CDR3 DNA is TGTGCCAGCAGCTTAAGATCGTCCAACACCGGGGAGCTGTTTTTT. Protein sequence: CASSLRSSNTGELFF. The chain couples TRBV7-2 to TRBJ2-2, with D uncertain. Germline CDR1 reads SGHTA; CDR2 reads FQGNSA. The CDR3 covers 15 residues. With 2 bases removed from V and 2 bases from J, the gap between germline ends came to 9 bases.